These 27 T cell receptor beta chains were sequenced from one sample in a study of blood T cell repertoires in COVID-19. Sequencing was performed with immunoSEQ multiplex PCR; in TCRdb, only in-frame clones are kept and a portion is missing. The table lists 200,000 to 300,000 clones, roughly nine tenths of them singletons. Sequencing used peripheral blood. The receptor set was obtained from a man in his sixties who had recovered from COVID-19.

The V call is TRBV6-1, the J call TRBJ2-5; 10 nucleotides agree with TRBD1. J was trimmed by 5 bases and V by 6 bases; bases with no gene match: 6. CDR3 length: 14 amino acids. Germline CDR1 reads MNHNS; CDR2 reads SASEGT. DNA of the CDR3: TGTGCCAGCAGCGACAGGGGGCGCGGGGAGACCCAGTACTTC. It codes for CASSDRGRGETQYF.

J is TRBJ1-1 and V is TRBV4-1; 9 bases fit TRBD1. CDR3 length: 15 residues. V lost 5 bases to trimming and J lost 4 bases; unmatched junction nucleotides: 8. The germline V gene has CDR1 MGHRA and CDR2 YSYEKL. CDR3 bases: TGCGCCAGCAGCTCTCAAAACAGGGGGCCCACTGAAGCTTTCTTT. This codes for CASSSQNRGPTEAFF.

The rearrangement links TRBV14 to TRBJ2-1; perhaps TRBD2 as D (5 bases). This CDR3 has 16 residues. Deletions cut 0 bases from V and 1 base from J, with 10 bases between. Germline CDR1 SGHDN, CDR2 FVKESK. The CDR3 region is CASSQDRRISYNEQFF. CDR3 coding DNA: TGTGCCAGCAGCCAAGATAGGAGGATATCCTACAATGAGCAGTTCTTC.

V is TRBV11-2 and J is TRBJ2-5; a weak D match, TRBD2 (6 bases). Trimming shortened V by 6 bases and J by 4 bases, and 18 bases separated the two germline ends. Germline values: CDR1 SGHAT, CDR2 FQNNGV. The CDR3 length is 15 residues. CDR3 loop: CASSPRHSGSETQYF. For the CDR3, the DNA is TGTGCCAGCAGTCCGAGGCACAGCGGGTCAGAGACCCAGTACTTC.

The genes are TRBV27 and TRBJ1-3; D perhaps matches TRBD1 (5 bases). The CDR3 runs to 12 residues. CDR1 is MNHEY, CDR2 SMNVEV, per germline (reference sequence). V lost 8 bases and J 2 bases, leaving 7 bases between the germline ends. The CDR3 bases are TGTGCCAGCCAGGGTGCTGGAAACACCATATATTTT. This translates into CASQGAGNTIYF.

This chain links TRBV27 with TRBJ1-6; tentatively, D is TRBD1 (5 bases). Germline lookup yields CDR1 MNHEY and CDR2 SMNVEV (reference sequence). The CDR3 extends over 15 amino acids. The germline V and J ends were trimmed by 8 bases and 9 bases, with 20 bases remaining between them. CDR3 residues: CASPRAGGSSSPLHF. The CDR3 region has the DNA TGTGCCAGCCCTCGGGCGGGGGGGTCCAGTTCACCCCTCCACTTT.

This clone showed up just a few times. The chain links TRBV5-4 to TRBJ1-1; unclear D gene. The CDR3 extends over 13 amino acids. The V and J ends lost 5 bases and 2 bases respectively, with 10 bases between them. Per germline, CDR1 SGHNT and CDR2 YYREEE (reference sequence). The CDR3 sequence is CASSIQDNTEAFF. Here the CDR3 DNA reads TGTGCCAGCAGTATCCAGGATAACACTGAAGCTTTCTTT. Drawing the rest from reference TRBV5-4 and TRBJ1-1, the complete variable domain is ETGVTQSPTHLIKTRGQQVTLRCSSQSGHNTVSWYQQALGQGPQFIFQYYREEENGRGNFPPRFSGLQFPNYSSELNVNALELDDSALYLCASSIQDNTEAFFGQGTRLTVV.

The CDR3 here is CASNSGTVPYEQYV. The CDR3 nucleotides are TGTGCCAGCAACTCCGGGACTGTTCCCTACGAGCAGTACGTC. The rearrangement joins TRBV2 to TRBJ2-7; D might be TRBD2 (6 bases). Trimming pared 7 bases from V and 2 bases from J, leaving 15 bases between. Germline V gene sequence: CDR1 SNHLY, CDR2 FYNNEI. The CDR3 loop spans 14 amino acids.

In nucleotides, the CDR3 is TGTGCCAGCAGCCCCACTCTAGCGGGGGCGGCAGATACGCAGTATTTT. This sequence encodes CASSPTLAGAADTQYF. V gene TRBV7-9 combines with J gene TRBJ2-3, with 10 bases identical to TRBD2. From germline, CDR1 is SEHNR and CDR2 FQNEAQ (reference sequence). There are 16 residues in the CDR3. The junction had 9 bases not matched to a gene; V was cut back by 5 bases and J by 4 bases.

This chain connects TRBV2 to TRBJ1-2; tentatively, D is TRBD1 (6 bases). CDR3 length equals 14 residues. CDR1 SNHLY and CDR2 FYNNEI come from the germline V gene. Trimming left V 7 bases short and J 3 bases short, with 15 bases between. CDR3 sequence: CASIDGGLDYGYTF. DNA for the CDR3: TGTGCCAGCATAGATGGGGGCCTCGACTATGGCTACACCTTC.

CDR3 sequence: CASSFRRDRYTF. The CDR3 coding sequence is TGTGCCAGCAGCTTTCGGAGGGATCGCTACACCTTC. This rearrangement joins TRBV7-8 to TRBJ1-2; D uncertain. CDR1 and CDR2 (germline): SGHVS, FQNEAQ. V was trimmed by 3 bases and J by 9 bases, leaving 11 bases between them. The CDR3 has 12 residues. The whole variable domain, filled in from reference TRBV7-8 and TRBJ1-2, reads GAGVSQSPRYKVAKRGQDVALRCDPISGHVSLFWYQQALGQGPEFLTYFQNEAQLDKSGLPSDRFFAERPEGSVSTLKIQRTQQEDSAVYLCASSFRRDRYTFGSGTRLTVV.

V gene TRBV6-1 combines with J gene TRBJ2-1, with TRBD2 matching 12 bases. The CDR3 length is 16 residues. CDR1 and CDR2 (germline): MNHNS, SASEGT. Trimming removed 2 bases from V and 7 bases from J; junction bases left unmatched: 6. In DNA, the CDR3 is TGTGCCAGCAGTGAAACCCCTAGCGGGGGGGCAAATGAGCAGTTCTTC. It specifies CASSETPSGGANEQFF.

The V call is TRBV30, the J call TRBJ1-3; TRBD1 agrees at 7 bases. The CDR3 sequence is 15 residues long. V lost 3 bases, J lost 0 bases, and 5 bases stayed unmatched. From germline, CDR1 is GTSNPN and CDR2 SVGIG (reference sequence). The CDR3 region is CAWRPTGSSGNTIYF. CDR3 sequence (DNA): TGTGCCTGGAGACCGACAGGGTCCTCTGGAAACACCATATATTTT.

The chain carries TRBV29-1 and TRBJ1-2; D remains unclear. CDR1 and CDR2 from the germline V gene are SQVTM and ANQGSEA. Between the trimmed V and J ends, which lost 4 bases and 7 bases, there was a span of 10 bases. The CDR3 runs to 11 residues. This chain's CDR3 is CSVGGRAGYTF. In DNA, the CDR3 is TGCAGCGTTGGAGGCCGTGCTGGCTACACCTTC.

The CDR3 DNA reads TGTGCCATCAGTGAAACCGACAGGTCCTATGGCTACACCTTC. Amino acid sequence: CAISETDRSYGYTF. This chain connects TRBV10-3 to TRBJ1-2, with D possibly matching TRBD1 (6 bases). The germline V gene has CDR1 ENHRY and CDR2 SYGVKD. V gave up 3 bases and J gave up 4 bases, with 12 bases separating them. This CDR3 has 14 residues.

The V gene is TRBV27, the J gene TRBJ2-7; 7 nucleotides match TRBD1. V gave up 5 bases and J gave up 3 bases; unmatched junction bases: 7. This CDR3 is 14 amino acids long. The V gene's germline CDR1 is MNHEY and CDR2 SMNVEV (reference sequence). CDR3 nucleotides: TGTGCCAGCAGTAAGACAGGGTCCCTCTACGAGCAGTACTTC. Its protein product is CASSKTGSLYEQYF.

This clone was detected a few times. V gene TRBV28 combines with J gene TRBJ1-1; D ambiguous. The germline V gene encodes CDR1 MDHEN and CDR2 SYDVKM. CDR3 length: 13 residues. V lost 6 bases and J 0 bases, leaving 8 bases between the germline ends. CDR3 residues: CASSGQMNTEAFF. The CDR3 region has the DNA TGTGCCAGCAGCGGTCAAATGAACACTGAAGCTTTCTTT.

This clone was detected only once. V and J are TRBV4-2 and TRBJ1-3; D perhaps matches TRBD1 (5 bases). V lost 2 bases and J lost 1, with 15 bases in between. There are 17 residues in the CDR3. CDR1 is LGHNA, CDR2 YNFKEQ, per germline. The CDR3 nucleotides read TGTGCCAGCAGCCAACCGACAGAAACGGATTCTGGAAACACCATATATTTT. Translation: CASSQPTETDSGNTIYF.

The chain recombines TRBV21-1 with TRBJ2-7; the table's D call, TRBD2, was not checked against the DNA. TRBV21-1 is listed as a pseudogene. CDR3 length equals 16 residues. The CDR3 DNA reads TGTGCCAGCAGTCTAGCGGGGGGGGTCCTCTCCTACGAGCAGTACTTC. Encoded protein: CASSLAGGVLSYEQYF.

J is TRBJ1-4 and V is TRBV9, with D tentatively TRBD1 (5 bases). V dropped 4 bases and J dropped 4 bases, with 17 bases sitting between them. There are 16 residues in the CDR3. Germline CDR1 reads SGDLS; CDR2 reads YYNGEE. CDR3 region: CASSSYSVGLNEKLFF. The CDR3 DNA reads TGTGCCAGCAGCTCCTATTCCGTGGGGCTTAATGAAAAACTGTTTTTT.

This rearrangement joins TRBV6-5 to TRBJ1-3; TRBD1 matches at 7 bases. The CDR3 extends over 15 amino acids. CDR1 and CDR2 from the germline V gene are MNHEY and SVGAGI. After removal of 7 bases from V and 0 bases from J, the junction contained 6 bases not matched to a gene. CDR3 region: CASMRGDSSGNTIYF. The CDR3 DNA reads as TGTGCCAGCATGAGGGGGGACAGCTCTGGAAACACCATATATTTT.

The gene calls are TRBV9 and TRBJ2-2, with D uncertain. Germline V gives CDR1 SGDLS, CDR2 YYNGEE. Between the trimmed V and J ends, which lost 0 bases and 1 base, there was a span of 10 bases. The CDR3 contains 16 residues. CDR3 nucleotide sequence: TGTGCCAGCAGCGTAGTCGCGTATATGAACACCGGGGAGCTGTTTTTT. Protein product: CASSVVAYMNTGELFF.

The chain combines TRBV24-1 with TRBJ2-3, with D unresolved. Trimming pared 5 bases from V and 2 bases from J, leaving 7 bases between. This CDR3 is built from 13 residues. From germline, CDR1 is KGHDR and CDR2 SFDVKD. Here the CDR3 reads CATSALYTDTQYF. The CDR3 region has the DNA TGTGCCACCAGTGCGTTATACACAGATACGCAGTATTTT.

CDR3 amino acids: CATSIRLSNFNEQFF. CDR3 sequence (DNA): TGTGCCACCAGTATCCGACTATCAAACTTCAATGAGCAGTTCTTC. The V call is TRBV24-1, the J call TRBJ2-1, with D perhaps matching TRBD2 (5 bases). Germline V lookup: CDR1 KGHDR, CDR2 SFDVKD. The CDR3 sequence is 15 residues long. Deletions cut 6 bases from V and 6 bases from J, with 17 bases between.

V is TRBV19 and J is TRBJ2-3; D perhaps matches TRBD2 (6 bases). Germline V gives CDR1 LNHDA, CDR2 SQIVND (reference sequence). The CDR3 has 14 residues. V shed 5 bases and J shed 1 base, with 10 bases lying between them. For the CDR3, the DNA is TGTGCCAGTAGTCGGGGGTGGGGCACAGATACGCAGTATTTT. It is translated as CASSRGWGTDTQYF.

V usage is TRBV5-6 and J usage is TRBJ2-5; D is uncertain. The germline CDR1 and CDR2 sequences are SGHDT and YYEEEE. This CDR3 contains 14 residues. V was shortened by 1 base and J by 5 bases, with 12 bases between the two germline ends. CDR3: CASSLFHSRETQYF. The CDR3 nucleotides read TGTGCCAGCAGCTTGTTTCACAGCAGGGAGACCCAGTACTTC.

The V call is TRBV30, the J call TRBJ1-5; TRBD1 agrees at 9 bases. In germline, CDR1 is GTSNPN, CDR2 SVGIG (reference sequence). The CDR3 is 15 amino acids. The trim removed 7 bases at V and 4 bases at J, leaving 11 bases unmatched. The CDR3 nucleotides read TGTGCCTTTTCACAGGGGGCGCGGACAAATCAGCCCCAGCATTTT. Amino acid sequence: CAFSQGARTNQPQHF.